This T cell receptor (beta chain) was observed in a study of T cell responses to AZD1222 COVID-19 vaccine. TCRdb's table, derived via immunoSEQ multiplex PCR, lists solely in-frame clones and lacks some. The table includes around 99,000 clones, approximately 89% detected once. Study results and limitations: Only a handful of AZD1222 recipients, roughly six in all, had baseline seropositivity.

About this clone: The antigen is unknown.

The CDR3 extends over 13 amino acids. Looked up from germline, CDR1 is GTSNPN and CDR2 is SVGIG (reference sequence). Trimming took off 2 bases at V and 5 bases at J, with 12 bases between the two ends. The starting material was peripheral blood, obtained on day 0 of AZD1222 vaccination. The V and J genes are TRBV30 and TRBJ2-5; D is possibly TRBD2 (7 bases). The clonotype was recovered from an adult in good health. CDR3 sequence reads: CAWSRRGRETQYF. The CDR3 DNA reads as TGTGCCTGGAGTCGGCGGGGGCGGGAGACCCAGTACTTC.